These T cell receptor beta chains were read from a single sample in a study of T-cell memory formation after mild COVID-19. TCRdb re-derived calls from the 5' RACE reads in MiXCR, one entry per CDR3 protein. The sample gives 250,000 to 300,000 distinct CDR3 sequences, approximately 7.6% of which show up once; around a fifth is in the top ten. Sample: PBMCs or a T cell subset sorted from them (not recorded which). Every receptor here comes from a young man who had mild COVID-19 (a few samples of this study predate the infection). Cell type and time point are not known. Each CDR3 is given with its conserved first and last residue. A D gene is named only where the DNA matches it firmly. Some rows have no size entry. The others give once, few or many, or a class for an expanded clone.

d_call	v_call	j_call	cdr3_length	clone_size	cdr3_nt	cdr3_aa
TRBD2	TRBV29-1	TRBJ2-1	15	.	TGCAGCGTTGTCCGTCGGCGGGGGGGCGTGAATGAGCAGTTCTTC	CSVVRRRGGVNEQFF
.	TRBV7-9	TRBJ1-1	13	.	TGTGCCAGCAGCTTTTCCGCCCGCACTGAAGCTTTCTTT	CASSFSARTEAFF
.	TRBV4-3	TRBJ1-4	15	few	TGCGCCAGCAGCCACACAGAGGGGCTTAATGAAAAACTGTTTTTT	CASSHTEGLNEKLFF
.	TRBV5-1	TRBJ2-2	14	.	TGCGCCAGCAGCGGGGTCAGGGAGGTCGGGGAGCTGTTTTTT	CASSGVREVGELFF
.	TRBV12-5	TRBJ2-6	15	few	TGTGCTAGTGGTCCCCACAGTCCCGGGGCCAACGTCCTGACTTTC	CASGPHSPGANVLTF
.	TRBV4-2	TRBJ1-1	13	few	TGTGCCAGCAGCCCGAAGGATTACACTGAAGCTTTCTTT	CASSPKDYTEAFF
TRBD2	TRBV12-3/TRBV12-4	TRBJ2-3	16	few	TGTGCCAGCAGTCCGGTTGGCGGGGGGGTCGCAGATACGCAGTATTTT	CASSPVGGGVADTQYF
.	TRBV12-3/TRBV12-4	TRBJ2-3	16	once	TGTGCCAGCAGTTTGGTCTCAGGGGATGCCCCAGATACGCAGTATTTT	CASSLVSGDAPDTQYF
.	TRBV7-2	TRBJ1-2	15	many	TGTGCCAGCAGCTCAAGCCCCGGGACCGTTTATGGCTACACCTTC	CASSSSPGTVYGYTF
.	TRBV12-3/TRBV12-4	TRBJ2-7	14	many	TGTGCCAGCAGTTTACAGCAGGCCCTCGGCGAGCAGTACTTC	CASSLQQALGEQYF
.	TRBV27	TRBJ1-2	12	few	TGTGCCAGCAGTCCCGAGGGTCGAGGCTACACCTTC	CASSPEGRGYTF
.	TRBV12-3/TRBV12-4	TRBJ1-2	12	many	TGTGCCAGCAGCTTTCAGAACTATGGCTACACCTTC	CASSFQNYGYTF
.	TRBV5-1	TRBJ2-1	17	.	TGCGCCAGCAGCTGGACGTGGGGTAGCGCCTCCTACAATGAGCAGTTCTTC	CASSWTWGSASYNEQFF
.	TRBV28	TRBJ2-1	13	few	TGTGCCAGCTGCTTGGAGGGGTGGAATGAGCAGTTCTTC	CASCLEGWNEQFF
TRBD1	TRBV29-1	TRBJ1-2	13	.	TGCAGCGTTGATAGACAGGGCGGGGATGGCTACACCTTC	CSVDRQGGDGYTF
.	TRBV4-3	TRBJ1-2	15	few	TGCGCCAGCAGCCAAGATAGCGGTTTCAAGTATGGCTACACCTTC	CASSQDSGFKYGYTF
.	TRBV10-2	TRBJ2-1	12	.	TGCGCCAGCAGTGAGTGGGACAATGAGCAGTTCTTC	CASSEWDNEQFF
.	TRBV7-9	TRBJ2-3	16	few	TGTGCCAGCAGCCCCATGGGCGCAGCGGTGTGGTATACGCAGTATTTT	CASSPMGAAVWYTQYF
.	TRBV20-1	TRBJ1-1	18	many	TGCAGTGCTAGAAGATCGGTGGAACACCTAAACATGAACACTGAAGCTTTCTTT	CSARRSVEHLNMNTEAFF
.	TRBV3-1	TRBJ1-2	15	.	TGTGCCAGCAGCCTGGGGGAGGGCGATCACTATGGCTACACCTTC	CASSLGEGDHYGYTF
TRBD1	TRBV5-1	TRBJ2-7	14	few	TGCGCCAGCAGCAACAGGGGGCTCGGTTACGAGCAGTACTTC	CASSNRGLGYEQYF
TRBD2	TRBV20-1	TRBJ2-1	16	many	TGCAGTGCTAGGCGGGGACTAGAGACCATATTTTTCGAGCAGTTCTTC	CSARRGLETIFFEQFF
.	TRBV6-5	TRBJ2-1	13	few	TGTGCCAGCAGTTACCGATCCTACAATGAGCAGTTCTTC	CASSYRSYNEQFF
TRBD2	TRBV7-6	TRBJ2-3	14	.	TGTGCCAGCAGCTTGGGCGGGGGGGCCTATACGCAGTATTTT	CASSLGGGAYTQYF
.	TRBV4-1	TRBJ2-1	13	few	TGCGCCAGCAGCCGGGACTCTGTTTATGAGCAGTTCTTC	CASSRDSVYEQFF
.	TRBV4-2	TRBJ1-6	13	few	TGTGCCAGCAGCCAAGCGGTGAATTCACCCCTCCACTTT	CASSQAVNSPLHF
.	TRBV29-1	TRBJ1-1	19	many	TGCAGCGTTGAAGATCCTGGGGCAGGGCGGTATGGAATGAACACTGAAGCTTTCTTT	CSVEDPGAGRYGMNTEAFF
.	TRBV20-1	TRBJ2-1	12	many	TGCAGTGCTTGGCTGAGGAACAATGAGCAGTTCTTC	CSAWLRNNEQFF
.	TRBV7-2	TRBJ2-5	11	.	TGTGCCAGCACCAAAAGAGAGACCCAGTACTTC	CASTKRETQYF
.	TRBV3-1	TRBJ2-7	18	few	TGTGCCAGCAGCCAAGAGGGCCGGCGGGACAGCTATACGAGAGAGCAGTACTTC	CASSQEGRRDSYTREQYF
.	TRBV19	TRBJ1-5	12	few	TGTGCCAGTAAGGCCCGGGAGGAGCCCCAGCATTTT	CASKAREEPQHF
.	TRBV6-2/TRBV6-3	TRBJ1-1	12	few	TGTGCCAGCATGGAGTTGAACACTGAAGCTTTCTTT	CASMELNTEAFF
.	TRBV7-2	TRBJ1-2	14	few	TGTGCCAGCAGTCGAGAACAGGGATTCTATGGCTACACCTTC	CASSREQGFYGYTF
.	TRBV5-1	TRBJ2-4	14	few	TGCGCCAGCAGCTTGGGCAGGGCGGCAAACATTCAGTACTTC	CASSLGRAANIQYF
.	TRBV6-5	TRBJ2-7	14	.	TGTGCCAGCAGACGGACAGTTCTTACCTACGAGCAGTACTTC	CASRRTVLTYEQYF
TRBD2	TRBV6-5	TRBJ2-7	13	.	TGTGCCAGCAGTACCGGGAGGCGGAACGAGCAGTACTTC	CASSTGRRNEQYF
.	TRBV7-2	TRBJ1-2	12	.	TGTGCCAGCAGCTTATCTTTTTATGGCTACACCTTC	CASSLSFYGYTF
.	TRBV5-1	TRBJ1-1	14	.	TGCGCCAGCAGCTTGGGGATCCGGGGGGAAGAAGCTTTCTTT	CASSLGIRGEEAFF
.	TRBV9	TRBJ2-3	18	.	TGTGCCAGCAGCGTAGAGGTCGGGGTCAAATTTAGCACAGATACGCAGTATTTT	CASSVEVGVKFSTDTQYF
TRBD2	TRBV20-1	TRBJ2-1	15	many	TGCAGTGCTAGAGATTTGGGGGGGGTCTACAATGAGCAGTTCTTC	CSARDLGGVYNEQFF
.	TRBV2	TRBJ2-1	13	.	TGTGCCAGCAGTGAAGCCGGGAACAATGAGCAGTTCTTC	CASSEAGNNEQFF
TRBD2	TRBV3-1	TRBJ2-2	19	.	TGTGCCAGCAGCCAAGAGCTAGCGGGGGGCCTAACGAACACCGGGGAGCTGTTTTTT	CASSQELAGGLTNTGELFF